The rows below give T cell receptor beta chains drawn from one sample of a study of T-cell reconstitution after alpha-beta-depleted transplantation in children. TCRdb used MiXCR to reprocess the PCR reads, holding one entry per CDR3 protein. Of approximately 110,000 distinct CDR3 sequences listed, about 9.3% are singletons. This specimen consisted of PBMCs, obtained before TCRalphabeta/CD19-depleted stem cell transplant. These receptors were obtained from a boy younger than 10 with acute lymphoblastic leukemia, due to receive a stem cell transplant. The CDR3 runs from the conserved cysteine through the conserved F or W. A D gene is named only where the DNA matches it firmly. Clone sizes are given selectively: once, few, many, or a class where the clone is expanded.

V gene	D gene	J gene	clone size	CDR3 DNA	CDR3 protein
TRBV5-1	TRBD1	TRBJ1-2	few	TGCGCCAGCAGCGCCCGGGACAGGGGAGCGCATGGCTACACCTTC	CASSARDRGAHGYTF
TRBV12-3/TRBV12-4	-	TRBJ1-1	many	TGTGCCAGCAGTTTAGCTCAAAAATGGAACACTGAAGCTTTCTTT	CASSLAQKWNTEAFF
TRBV5-1	TRBD2	TRBJ2-3	-	TGCGCCAGCAGCTGGGATCGACTAGCGGGAGCAGATACGCAGTATTTT	CASSWDRLAGADTQYF
TRBV18	-	TRBJ2-1	-	TGTGCCAGCTGGGAGCAGGGCCTAAGCTCCTACAATGAGCAGTTCTTC	CASWEQGLSSYNEQFF
TRBV5-1	TRBD1	TRBJ1-1	few	TGCGCCAGCAGCCTTAACAGGGGCGGCACTGAAGCTTTCTTT	CASSLNRGGTEAFF
TRBV28	-	TRBJ1-1	-	TGTGCCAGCAACAATAGGGGGGGTGGCGACACTGAAGCTTTCTTT	CASNNRGGGDTEAFF
TRBV6-6	TRBD1	TRBJ2-7	many	TGTGCCAGCAGTCCCTGGGACAGGGATCAGTACTTC	CASSPWDRDQYF
TRBV28	TRBD1	TRBJ2-7	-	TGTGCCAGCAGGCAGACAGGGGAAATCTACGAGCAGTACTTC	CASRQTGEIYEQYF
TRBV7-2	-	TRBJ1-1	-	TGTGCCAGCAGCTTGACAGCGTACGGAGCTTTCTTT	CASSLTAYGAFF
TRBV5-1	-	TRBJ2-2	-	TGCGCCAGCAGCTTGAGGTCTGGGATTGGCGGGGAGCTGTTTTTT	CASSLRSGIGGELFF
TRBV4-2	-	TRBJ2-5	many	TGTGCCAGCAGCCGGGCTCCTGGAGAGACCCAGTACTTC	CASSRAPGETQYF
TRBV27	-	TRBJ2-2	-	TGTGCCAGCAGTTTAAACAGGGAGACCACCGGGGAGCTGTTTTTT	CASSLNRETTGELFF
TRBV11-1	TRBD2	TRBJ2-7	many	TGTGCCAGCAGCCCCGTTACCAGCACTTTAGCGGGAGTACTTTACGAGCAGTACTTC	CASSPVTSTLAGVLYEQYF
TRBV5-1	-	TRBJ2-1	many	TGCGCCAGCAGTCGAGGGCGGTCCCCCTACAATGAGCAGTTCTTC	CASSRGRSPYNEQFF
TRBV20-1	-	TRBJ1-5	-	TGCAGTGCTAGAGTGGTGGGAAGCAATCAGCCCCAGCATTTT	CSARVVGSNQPQHF
TRBV3-1	-	TRBJ2-6	few	TGTGCCAGCAGCCAATTCGTAGAATGGGGGTCCTCTGGGGCCAACGTCCTGACTTTC	CASSQFVEWGSSGANVLTF
TRBV7-2	-	TRBJ2-4	many	TGTGCCAGCAGCTTATACGGGGCGCGGTCGGCCAAAAACATTCAGTACTTC	CASSLYGARSAKNIQYF
TRBV29-1	-	TRBJ2-1	-	TGCAGCGTTGTAACTAGCAGCCTCAATGAGCAGTTCTTC	CSVVTSSLNEQFF
TRBV7-2	-	TRBJ2-7	few	TGTGCCAGCAGCTTATTAGTGGGCTACGAGCAGTACTTC	CASSLLVGYEQYF
TRBV12-3/TRBV12-4	-	TRBJ2-1	many	TGTGCCAGCAGTTTAAAGGTGGATAGCTCCTACAATGAGCAGTTCTTC	CASSLKVDSSYNEQFF
TRBV9	-	TRBJ2-1	many	TGTGCCAGCAGCTCCGCGGGTGGTTGGGAGCAGTTCTTC	CASSSAGGWEQFF
TRBV7-2	-	TRBJ2-1	-	TGTGCCAGCAGCTTACCTCCGGGACCAGGCAATGAGCAGTTCTTC	CASSLPPGPGNEQFF
TRBV5-1	TRBD2	TRBJ2-1	many	TGCGCCAGCAGCTGGGGAGGGGAGCCCAATGAGCAGTTCTTC	CASSWGGEPNEQFF
TRBV6-5	-	TRBJ2-1	-	TGTGCCAGCAGTTACAGGATGCGGGGTGAGCAGTTCTTC	CASSYRMRGEQFF
TRBV10-3	TRBD1	TRBJ1-2	-	TGTGCCATCAGTGACCCTGAGACAGGGCCTTCTAACTATGGCTACACCTTC	CAISDPETGPSNYGYTF
TRBV30	TRBD2	TRBJ2-1	few	TGTGCCTGGAGTGTACTAGCGGGCGGCTACAATGAGCAGTTCTTC	CAWSVLAGGYNEQFF
TRBV5-1	TRBD2	TRBJ2-3	few	TGCGCCAGCAGCATCACTAGCGGGAGAACAGATACGCAGTATTTT	CASSITSGRTDTQYF
TRBV2	TRBD1	TRBJ2-7	few	TGTGCCAGCAGTGAAGGTATCGGGACAGAGGTTCAGTACTTC	CASSEGIGTEVQYF
TRBV3-1	-	TRBJ2-1	few	TGTGCCAGCAGCAAAGTAGGACTGATCGATGAGCAGTTCTTC	CASSKVGLIDEQFF
TRBV18	-	TRBJ2-2	-	TGTGCCAGCTCACCCCTAGAAGCGGTGGGGGAGCTGTTTTTT	CASSPLEAVGELFF
TRBV7-2	-	TRBJ2-6	-	TGTGCCAGCAGCTTAGGGTCGCCTGGGGCCAACGTCCTGACTTTC	CASSLGSPGANVLTF
TRBV20-1	-	TRBJ1-3	-	TGCAGTGCTAGGGGGGCCGAGAAAAACACCATATATTTT	CSARGAEKNTIYF
TRBV7-2	-	TRBJ1-5	few	TGTGCCAGCAGCCAACCGAATCAGCCCCAGCATTTT	CASSQPNQPQHF
TRBV11-1	TRBD2	TRBJ2-5	many	TGTGCCAGCAGCGTTCTCTTAGCGGGCCTTTCGGCATTCCAAGAGACCCAGTACTTC	CASSVLLAGLSAFQETQYF
TRBV20-1	TRBD2	TRBJ2-1	-	TGCAGTGCTACCCGCGCCGGGACTAGCGGGAGTCGGGGGATTTACAATGAGCAGTTCTTC	CSATRAGTSGSRGIYNEQFF
TRBV7-9	-	TRBJ2-7	many	TGTGCCAGCAGCTTAGTTGACCCCCTTTACCACGAGCAGTACTTC	CASSLVDPLYHEQYF
TRBV20-1	-	TRBJ2-2	few	TGCAGTACCCACGGGGCAGCCAACACCGGGGAGCTGTTTTTT	CSTHGAANTGELFF
TRBV5-1	TRBD2	TRBJ2-7	many	TGCGCCAGCAGCTTTCGGGCGGGAGGTATAGACGAGCAGTACTTC	CASSFRAGGIDEQYF
TRBV7-7	-	TRBJ2-5	many	TGTGCTAGCAGCCGTGGGCAGGCGGAGACCCAGTACTTC	CASSRGQAETQYF
TRBV4-1	TRBD2	TRBJ2-5	few	TGCGCCAGCAGCCATGGAGCGGGAGGGCCGGCAGAGACCCAGTACTTC	CASSHGAGGPAETQYF
TRBV5-1	TRBD2	TRBJ2-1	many	TGCGCCAGCAGCTTACTACTAGCGGGAGACAATGAGCAGTTCTTC	CASSLLLAGDNEQFF
TRBV9	TRBD2	TRBJ2-3	-	TGTGCCAGCAGCGGGGACTACTCACTCACAGATACGCAGTATTTT	CASSGDYSLTDTQYF
TRBV7-2	-	TRBJ2-3	-	TGTGCCAGCAGCATAGGACAGTCTAGCACAGATACGCAGTATTTT	CASSIGQSSTDTQYF
TRBV20-1	-	TRBJ2-7	few	TGCAGTGCTAGCGGGACAAGAACCTACGAGCAGTACTTC	CSASGTRTYEQYF
TRBV11-2	TRBD2	TRBJ2-2	-	TGTGCCAGCAGCTTAGATGGGAGGGCCACCGGGGAGCTGTTTTTT	CASSLDGRATGELFF
TRBV12-3/TRBV12-4	TRBD2	TRBJ2-7	few	TGTGCCAGCAGTACCGGGACTAGCGCCTACTCCTACGAGCAGTACTTC	CASSTGTSAYSYEQYF
TRBV20-1	-	TRBJ1-6	many	TGCAGTGCTAGGCGGCAGGAGTCTTCACCCCTCCACTTT	CSARRQESSPLHF
TRBV7-9	TRBD2	TRBJ2-5	-	TGTGCCAGCAGCTTGGCGCTACTAGCGGAACAAGAGACCCAGTACTTC	CASSLALLAEQETQYF
TRBV15	-	TRBJ2-6	-	TGTGCCACCAGCAGAGATGCGGGAACCAACGTCCTGACTTTC	CATSRDAGTNVLTF
TRBV12-3/TRBV12-4	-	TRBJ2-3	many	TGTGCCAGCACCTCCGACACCGCAGATACGCAGTATTTT	CASTSDTADTQYF
TRBV3-1	-	TRBJ2-2	-	TGTGCCAGCAGCCAAGGGTGGGGTCGGAAGAACACCGGGGAGCTGTTTTTT	CASSQGWGRKNTGELFF
TRBV12-3/TRBV12-4	TRBD2	TRBJ2-5	many	TGTGCCAGCAGGAGGACTAGCGGGAGCCGAGAGACCCAGTACTTC	CASRRTSGSRETQYF
TRBV5-8	-	TRBJ2-6	few	TGTGCCAGCAGCTCCTTCGGAGGGGCGGTCTCTGGGGCCAACGTCCTGACTTTC	CASSSFGGAVSGANVLTF